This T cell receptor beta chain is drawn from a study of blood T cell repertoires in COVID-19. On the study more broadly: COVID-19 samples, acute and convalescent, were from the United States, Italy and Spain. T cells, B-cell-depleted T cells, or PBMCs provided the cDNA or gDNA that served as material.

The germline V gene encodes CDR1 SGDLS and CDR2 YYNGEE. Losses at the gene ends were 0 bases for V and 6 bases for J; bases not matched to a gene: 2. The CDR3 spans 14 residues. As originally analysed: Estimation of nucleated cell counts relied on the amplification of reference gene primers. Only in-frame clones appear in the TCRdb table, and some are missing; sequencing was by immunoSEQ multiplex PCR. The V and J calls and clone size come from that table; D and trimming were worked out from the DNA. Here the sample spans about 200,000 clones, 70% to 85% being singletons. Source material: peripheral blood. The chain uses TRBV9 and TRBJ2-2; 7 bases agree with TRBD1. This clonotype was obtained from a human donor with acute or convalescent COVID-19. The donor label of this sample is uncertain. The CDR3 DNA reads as TGTGCCAGCAGCGTAGGGACAGGTCCCGGGGAGCTGTTTTTT. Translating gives CASSVGTGPGELFF.